This T cell receptor (beta chain) was profiled in a study of T cell repertoires in cytomegalovirus infection. Study in general: A matching HLA type, together with CMV infection, was signaled by public TCR beta signatures. Study-level results: Cumulated frequencies of public TCR beta families served to identify carriers of CMV plus the relevant HLA. HLA-C-restricted, CMV-specific TCR beta clonotypes were dominant ex vivo.

TCRdb independently ran MiXCR on the reads; one entry per CDR3 protein. This sample has 170,000 or so distinct CDR3 sequences, with approximately 18% found just once. Trimming cost V 6 bases and J 1 base; bases outside gene matches: 5. Germline V gene lookup returns CDR1 SGHTA and CDR2 FQGTGA. The CDR3 is 15 residues long. This clonotype has a handful of counts. Antigen unknown. Sequenced: CD8+ T cells from PBMCs. The chain recombines TRBV7-3 with TRBJ2-1, with 8 positions matching TRBD2. This clonotype was sampled from a human donor in good health (CMV status not recorded). Some clones in this sample may be carry-over from other donors' samples. The CDR3 sequence: CASSYSGASYNEQFF. The CDR3 DNA is TGTGCCAGCAGTTATAGCGGGGCGTCCTACAATGAGCAGTTCTTC.